The 30 T cell receptor beta chains reported below all come from one sample, sequenced in a study of T cell changes during pregnancy in multiple sclerosis (dated by TCRdb to between 2019 and 2020). Library preparation was by the immunoSEQ multiplex PCR assay. TCRdb obtained this table from immuneACCESS and retained in-frame rearrangements with V and J assigned. These tables miss some clones; where compared with another copy, unresolved V genes account for less than half of the shortfall, and the remainder is unexplained. Across this sample there are about 46,000 clones, with approximately 90% seen only once. Together, the top ten hold 2.9% of the sample. The specimen was CD8+ T cells from peripheral blood mononuclear cells, collected in the second trimester of pregnancy. The receptors originated from a female donor with multiple sclerosis, enrolled in a pregnancy study.

The chain joins TRBV7-9 to TRBJ2-1, with 7 nucleotides matching TRBD1. V was clipped by 4 bases and J by 3 bases; unmatched bases: 6. The germline V gene has CDR1 SEHNR and CDR2 FQNEAQ (reference sequence). The CDR3 contains 15 residues. CDR3 sequence (DNA): TGTGCCAGCAGCTCAGAGACAGGGCTCTACAATGAGCAGTTCTTC. As protein: CASSSETGLYNEQFF.

This clone occurred a few times. The germline gene is not matched at one end of the junction; a read error may be the cause. V gene TRBV7-7 combines with J gene TRBJ1-5; D possibly corresponds to TRBD1 (6 bases). This CDR3 spans 13 amino acids. Germline CDR1 SSHAT, CDR2 FNYEAQ (reference sequence). The CDR3 protein is CASSGGAGQPQHF. CDR3 sequence (DNA): TGTGCTAGCAGCGGGGGCGCAGGGCAGCCCCAGCATTTT.

The rearrangement joins TRBV29-1 to TRBJ1-1; tentatively, D is TRBD1 (6 bases). V was pared by 5 bases and J by 8 bases, with 9 bases between. Germline CDR1 and CDR2: SQVTM and ANQGSEA. The CDR3 is 10 amino acids. The CDR3 bases are TGCAGCGTTACGAGGGGGGAAGCTTTCTTT. Residues: CSVTRGEAFF. Together with reference TRBV29-1 and TRBJ1-1, the CDR3 gives the full variable domain: SAVISQKPSRDICQRGTSLTIQCQVDSQVTMMFWYRQQPGQSLTLIATANQGSEATYESGFVIDKFPISRPNLTFSTLTVSNMSPEDSSIYLCSVTRGEAFFGQGTRLTVV.

The chain combines TRBV5-4 with TRBJ1-2; no firm D call. The CDR3 is made up of 11 amino acids. V dropped 3 bases and J dropped 8 bases, with 8 bases sitting between them. The V gene's germline CDR1 is SGHNT and CDR2 YYREEE (reference sequence). The CDR3 loop reads CASSYSGGYTF. CDR3 sequence (DNA): TGTGCCAGCAGCTACAGCGGGGGCTACACCTTC. Looking up the rest from reference TRBV5-4 and TRBJ1-2 gives the full variable domain: ETGVTQSPTHLIKTRGQQVTLRCSSQSGHNTVSWYQQALGQGPQFIFQYYREEENGRGNFPPRFSGLQFPNYSSELNVNALELDDSALYLCASSYSGGYTFGSGTRLTVV.

The chain uses TRBV4-1 and TRBJ1-1; D may be TRBD1 (5 bases). The V end lost 3 bases, the J end lost 7 bases, and 12 bases lay between the germline ends. This CDR3 region has 13 residues. Germline assignment: CDR1 MGHRA and CDR2 YSYEKL. DNA of the CDR3: TGCGCCAGCAGCCACCTCAGGGTGAGTGAAGCTTTCTTT. This translates into CASSHLRVSEAFF.

The chain carries TRBV25-1 and TRBJ2-1; D unclear. V lost 1 base to trimming and J lost 4 bases, with 14 bases between them. This CDR3 has 16 residues. CDR1 and CDR2 (germline): MGHDK, SYGVNS. The CDR3 DNA reads as TGTGCCAGCAGTGAATTTTTTTCGAACAGATACAATGAGCAGTTCTTC. Encoded protein: CASSEFFSNRYNEQFF.

V gene TRBV9 combines with J gene TRBJ2-3, with a possible D match to TRBD2 (5 bases). V shed 4 bases and J shed 3 bases, with 18 bases lying between them. The CDR3 contains 16 residues. Per the germline V gene, CDR1 is SGDLS and CDR2 is YYNGEE. CDR3 DNA: TGTGCCAGCAGCCCGGCGGACGGGGAAAGTACAGATACGCAGTATTTT. Encoded protein: CASSPADGESTDTQYF. Combining the CDR3 with reference TRBV9 and TRBJ2-3 gives the whole variable domain DSGVTQTPKHLITATGQRVTLRCSPRSGDLSVYWYQQSLDQGLQFLIQYYNGEERAKGNILERFSAQQFPDLHSELNLSSLELGDSALYFCASSPADGESTDTQYFGPGTRLTVL.

The V and J genes are TRBV11-2 and TRBJ1-1; no definite D call. CDR1 and CDR2 (germline): SGHAT, FQNNGV. This CDR3 has 12 residues. Trimming took off 5 bases at V and 4 bases at J, with 8 bases between the two ends. The CDR3 is CASSHSGTEAFF. CDR3 sequence (DNA): TGTGCCAGCAGCCACTCGGGCACTGAAGCTTTCTTT. The full variable domain, rest sourced from reference TRBV11-2 and TRBJ1-1, is EAGVAQSPRYKIIEKRQSVAFWCNPISGHATLYWYQQILGQGPKLLIQFQNNGVVDDSQLPKDRFSAERLKGVDSTLKIQPAKLEDSAVYLCASSHSGTEAFFGQGTRLTVV.

This clone appeared a few times. The chain uses TRBV27 and TRBJ1-1; D gene unclear. V gave up 5 bases and J gave up 3 bases, with 13 bases separating them. CDR1 is MNHEY and CDR2 is SMNVEV in the germline V gene (reference sequence). There are 14 residues in the CDR3. CDR3 region: CASSISSGYTEAFF. In nucleotides, the CDR3 is TGTGCCAGCAGTATCTCGTCGGGGTACACTGAAGCTTTCTTT.

This clone came up a few times. The J gene is TRBJ2-3, the V gene TRBV19, with 8 nucleotides matching TRBD1. Germline assignment: CDR1 LNHDA and CDR2 SQIVND (reference sequence). The CDR3 totals 14 residues. The ends lost 5 bases at V and 3 bases at J; junction bases unmatched: 4. In nucleotides, the CDR3 is TGTGCCAGTAGTCCCGGACAGGGAACAGATACGCAGTATTTT. It encodes CASSPGQGTDTQYF.

V is TRBV9 and J is TRBJ2-5; tentative D call: TRBD1 (5 bases). From germline, CDR1 is SGDLS and CDR2 YYNGEE. V was clipped by 2 bases and J by 1 base, with 12 bases between them. The CDR3 length is 15 residues. CDR3 DNA: TGTGCCAGCAGCGTGTCCGGAACAGGCCAAGAGACCCAGTACTTC. This encodes CASSVSGTGQETQYF.

In DNA form, the CDR3 reads TGTGCCAGCAGCTCTGACAGTTACGAGACTGAAGCTTTCTTT. This gives the protein CASSSDSYETEAFF. This chain joins TRBV9 and TRBJ1-1; weak D call: TRBD1 (5 bases). The CDR3 covers 14 residues. Germline V gene sequence: CDR1 SGDLS, CDR2 YYNGEE. With 4 bases removed from V and 5 bases from J, the gap between germline ends came to 15 bases.

The genes are TRBV27 and TRBJ2-1; no definite D call. V was shortened by 2 bases and J by 2 bases, with 10 bases between the two germline ends. There are 15 residues in the CDR3. Germline V lookup: CDR1 MNHEY, CDR2 SMNVEV (reference sequence). The CDR3 reads CASSLSLYPYNEQFF. As DNA, the CDR3 is TGTGCCAGCAGTTTAAGTCTCTACCCCTACAATGAGCAGTTCTTC.

The V call is TRBV4-3, the J call TRBJ1-2, with D unclear. Trimming pared 8 bases from V and 4 bases from J, leaving 11 bases between. The CDR3 is made up of 12 amino acids. The V gene's germline CDR1 is LGHNA and CDR2 YSLEER. CDR3 DNA: TGCGCCAGCTGTTGTCAGGCCTATGGCTACACCTTC. Amino acid sequence: CASCCQAYGYTF.

The chain joins TRBV5-8 to TRBJ1-5; D might be TRBD1 (6 bases). This CDR3 spans 15 amino acids. CDR1 SGHTS and CDR2 YDEGEE come from the germline V gene. V was cut by 4 bases and J by 1 base, with 12 bases left in between. The CDR3 coding sequence is TGTGCCAGCAGCCCCGGACAGTCCAGCAATCAGCCCCAGCATTTT. Its translation is CASSPGQSSNQPQHF.

The chain couples TRBV9 to TRBJ2-7; possibly TRBD1 for D (6 bases). V was trimmed by 2 bases and J by 5 bases, leaving 11 bases between them. Looked up from germline, CDR1 is SGDLS and CDR2 is YYNGEE. The CDR3 length is 13 residues. This chain's CDR3 is CASSVGKGDEQYF. CDR3 nucleotide sequence: TGTGCCAGCAGCGTCGGTAAGGGGGACGAGCAGTACTTC.

The chain couples TRBV19 to TRBJ1-2; 11 bases match TRBD1. The CDR3 runs 20 residues. V shed 4 bases, J shed 3 bases, and the junction held 19 bases outside the gene matches. CDR1 is LNHDA and CDR2 is SQIVND in the germline V gene (reference sequence). CDR3 nucleotide sequence: TGTGCCAGTAGTACTCCCGCCGGGACAGGGGGGCCTTCGTGGGACTATGGCTACACCTTC. The encoded protein is CASSTPAGTGGPSWDYGYTF.

The chain uses TRBV5-3 and TRBJ1-2; 11 bases line up with TRBD1. TRBV5-3 is flagged as an ORF with uncertain function. Trimming cost V 4 bases and J 6 bases; bases outside gene matches: 11. The CDR3 has 16 residues. In DNA form, the CDR3 reads TGTGCCAGAAGCCCCTGCTTAGGACAGGGGGCGGATGGCTACACCTTC. This translates into CARSPCLGQGADGYTF.

The chain uses TRBV7-8 and TRBJ2-2; 7 positions agree with TRBD2. Germline CDR1 reads SGHVS; CDR2 reads FQNEAQ. The V and J ends lost 3 bases and 1 base, in that order; junction bases with no gene match: 2. This CDR3 comprises 15 residues. DNA of the CDR3: TGTGCCAGCAGCTTGGGCGGGGGGAACACCGGGGAGCTGTTTTTT. It yields the protein CASSLGGGNTGELFF.

The chain has TRBV5-1 and TRBJ1-5; D remains unclear. The germline V gene has CDR1 SGHRS and CDR2 YFSETQ. The CDR3 totals 15 residues. V gave up 2 bases and J gave up 3 bases, with 12 bases separating them. The CDR3 loop is CASSLTGEANQPQHF. The DNA for the CDR3 is TGCGCCAGCAGCTTAACTGGGGAGGCCAATCAGCCCCAGCATTTT.

The V gene is TRBV9, the J gene TRBJ2-2; D gene uncertain. Trimming stripped 4 bases from V and 3 bases from J, with 4 bases between. Germline CDR1 is SGDLS and CDR2 is YYNGEE. The CDR3 consists of 12 residues. The CDR3 protein is CASSPYTGELFF. The CDR3, as DNA: TGTGCCAGCAGCCCGTACACCGGGGAGCTGTTTTTT.

This sequence joins TRBV7-6 and TRBJ1-1; possible D gene TRBD1, 6 bases. From germline, CDR1 is SGHVS and CDR2 FNYEAQ. The CDR3 runs 14 residues. V lost 2 bases to trimming and J lost 0 bases, with 7 bases between them. This chain's CDR3 is CASSLRTVNTEAFF. For the CDR3, the DNA is TGTGCCAGCAGCTTAAGGACAGTGAACACTGAAGCTTTCTTT.

This clone was observed once. The chain uses TRBV19 and TRBJ1-1; tentative D call: TRBD1 (5 bases). Germline values: CDR1 LNHDA, CDR2 SQIVND (reference sequence). The CDR3 extends over 14 amino acids. Trimming shortened V by 3 bases and J by 3 bases, and 11 bases separated the two germline ends. The CDR3 loop reads CASSIPDRYTEAFF. CDR3 DNA: TGTGCCAGTAGTATCCCTGACAGATACACTGAAGCTTTCTTT.

The count of this clone is one. The chain combines TRBV6-4 with TRBJ2-5; 13 bases fit TRBD2. The CDR3 is made up of 15 amino acids. V trimming: 5 bases; J trimming: 5 bases; junction bases outside the gene matches: 5. Germline loops: CDR1 MRHNA, CDR2 SNTAGT. The CDR3 region is CASSRTSGGFETQYF. The CDR3 DNA reads as TGTGCCAGCAGTAGGACTAGCGGGGGATTTGAGACCCAGTACTTC.

The chain uses TRBV4-2 and TRBJ1-2; 10 bases match TRBD1. CDR1 and CDR2 from the germline V gene are LGHNA and YNFKEQ. The CDR3 contains 17 residues. Trimming at V came to 0 bases and at J to 4 bases, leaving 8 bases not matched to a gene. CDR3 sequence: CASSQDSGTGDPYGYTF. The CDR3 DNA is TGTGCCAGCAGCCAAGATTCCGGGACAGGGGATCCCTATGGCTACACCTTC.

The chain joins TRBV9 to TRBJ2-5; no clear D gene. Germline-derived CDR1 and CDR2 are SGDLS and YYNGEE. Trimming removed 0 bases from V and 3 bases from J, with 9 bases in between. This CDR3 is built from 14 residues. CDR3 sequence reads: CASSVVASEETQYF. The CDR3 DNA follows: TGTGCCAGCAGCGTAGTAGCCTCCGAAGAGACCCAGTACTTC.

This chain links TRBV7-2 with TRBJ1-1; the D is unclear. The CDR3 sequence is 15 residues long. V gave up 4 bases and J gave up 7 bases, with 19 bases separating them. Germline CDR1 SGHTA, CDR2 FQGNSA. The CDR3 region has the DNA TGTGCCAGCAGCTCGCACGGGTATAACCCCGATGAAGCTTTCTTT. As protein: CASSSHGYNPDEAFF.

The chain is built from TRBV4-3 and TRBJ1-2, with D uncertain. The CDR3 extends over 14 amino acids. Trimming removed 3 bases at V and 4 bases at J, with 12 bases between. Per the germline V gene, CDR1 is LGHNA and CDR2 is YSLEER. CDR3 DNA sequence: TGCGCCAGCAGCCAGGATCGGAGTCTCTATGGCTACACCTTC. As protein: CASSQDRSLYGYTF.

The chain joins TRBV4-3 to TRBJ2-1, with TRBD1 matching 7 bases. The CDR3 is made up of 16 amino acids. Per the germline V gene, CDR1 is LGHNA and CDR2 is YSLEER. V trimming: 0 bases; J trimming: 4 bases; junction bases outside the gene matches: 6. The CDR3 region has the DNA TGCGCCAGCAGCCAAGATCCCCAGGGGGAATACAATGAGCAGTTCTTC. It is translated as CASSQDPQGEYNEQFF.

This clone was picked up one time. V gene TRBV4-3 combines with J gene TRBJ2-1; 7 bases map to TRBD2. From germline, CDR1 is LGHNA and CDR2 YSLEER. The CDR3 consists of 15 residues. The V gene end was trimmed by 4 bases and the J gene end by 4 bases; junction bases not matched to a gene: 7. The CDR3 DNA sequence: TGCGCCAGCAGCCGGGGGGGGGACCTATACAATGAGCAGTTCTTC. Its translation is CASSRGGDLYNEQFF.